The 13 T cell receptor beta chains given below trace back to one sample, sequenced in a study of blood T cell repertoires in COVID-19. Sequenced by immunoSEQ multiplex PCR; TCRdb stores in-frame clones only, minus some. Among 180,000 or so clones listed, about 89% were seen once. The sequenced material came from PBMCs or T cells enriched from blood (not recorded which). The receptors stem from a woman between 18 and 29 years old who had recovered from COVID-19.

CDR3 DNA: TGTGCCAGCAGTGAGGCGGGGCGGGATACGCAGTATTTT. This translates into CASSEAGRDTQYF. The gene calls are TRBV6-1 and TRBJ2-3; D is perhaps TRBD2 (6 bases). V gave up 3 bases and J gave up 6 bases, with 10 bases separating them. Per the germline V gene, CDR1 is MNHNS and CDR2 is SASEGT. The length of the CDR3 is 13 residues.

The chain joins TRBV28 to TRBJ2-1; TRBD1 might be the D (6 bases). The germline CDR1 and CDR2 sequences are MDHEN and SYDVKM. The ends were cut back, 6 bases at V and 9 bases at J, with 9 bases in the middle. This CDR3 is 11 amino acids long. The DNA of the CDR3 is TGTGCCAGCAGCCTCAGGGGTGAGCAGTTCTTC. This gives the protein CASSLRGEQFF.

This clone was observed once. V is TRBV4-1 and J is TRBJ1-1, with D unresolved. This CDR3 has 14 amino acids. Germline loops: CDR1 MGHRA, CDR2 YSYEKL. The V and J ends lost 1 base and 3 bases respectively, with 9 bases between them. CDR3 in DNA: TGCGCCAGCAGCCAAGTGGTAACGGACACTGAAGCTTTCTTT. It specifies CASSQVVTDTEAFF.

The chain uses TRBV30 and TRBJ2-1; 15 bases match TRBD2. Germline CDR1 GTSNPN, CDR2 SVGIG (reference sequence). The CDR3 contains 18 residues. J was trimmed by 8 bases and V by 4 bases; bases with no gene match: 15. The chain's CDR3 is CAWTVARTSGRAGYEQFF. The CDR3 DNA reads TGTGCCTGGACCGTCGCCCGGACTAGCGGGAGGGCCGGTTATGAGCAGTTCTTC.

The J gene is TRBJ1-2, the V gene TRBV2; TRBD1 matches 10 bases. The CDR3 runs to 16 residues. The ends lost 6 bases at V and 3 bases at J; junction bases unmatched: 10. Germline CDR1 is SNHLY and CDR2 is FYNNEI. CDR3 DNA sequence: TGTGCCAGCAGGGGGGAGTTGGGACAGGGGTACTATGGCTACACCTTC. It yields the protein CASRGELGQGYYGYTF. The variable domain in full, completed from reference TRBV2 and TRBJ1-2, reads EPEVTQTPSHQVTQMGQEVILRCVPISNHLYFYWYRQILGQKVEFLVSFYNNEISEKSEIFDDQFSVERPDGSNFTLKIRSTKLEDSAMYFCASRGELGQGYYGYTFGSGTRLTVV.

This chain connects TRBV10-3 to TRBJ1-2; 8 nucleotides match TRBD1. Germline V gene lookup returns CDR1 ENHRY and CDR2 SYGVKD. With V trimmed by 7 bases and J by 4 bases, 8 bases remained unmatched. The CDR3 has 14 amino acids. This CDR3 is CAINSDRESYGYTF. The CDR3 DNA reads as TGTGCCATCAACTCGGACAGGGAAAGCTATGGCTACACCTTC.

The chain uses TRBV27 and TRBJ2-7; 11 nucleotides align to TRBD1. The V segment lost 3 bases and the J segment 2 bases; nucleotides outside the gene matches: 3. CDR3 length: 15 residues. The germline gives CDR1 MNHEY, CDR2 SMNVEV (reference sequence). Here the CDR3 reads CASSFLGQGAYEQYF. DNA for the CDR3: TGTGCCAGCAGTTTTTTGGGACAGGGGGCCTACGAGCAGTACTTC.

The genes are TRBV11-2 and TRBJ1-2; 7 bases map to TRBD1. Germline CDR1 and CDR2: SGHAT and FQNNGV. J gave up 13 bases and V 8 bases, and 19 bases lay outside the gene matches. This CDR3 has 14 residues. CDR3 DNA sequence: TGTGCCAGCTTTCGGACAGGACTGGGGGAAACGGGCACCTTC. Its protein product is CASFRTGLGETGTF.

This chain connects TRBV18 to TRBJ1-4; the match to TRBD1 covers 8 bases. V gave up 6 bases and J gave up 4 bases; unmatched junction bases: 4. This CDR3 is 14 amino acids long. The germline V gene encodes CDR1 KGHSH and CDR2 LQKENI. CDR3 residues: CASSPTGGNEKLFF. The CDR3 DNA is TGTGCCAGCTCCCCTACAGGGGGTAATGAAAAACTGTTTTTT.

A single count supports this clone. The chain recombines TRBV3-1 (or the pseudogene TRBV3-2) with TRBJ1-5; TRBD1 aligns across 8 bases. V was clipped by 6 bases and J by 0 bases; unmatched bases: 10. The CDR3 is 17 amino acids. The germline V gene encodes CDR1 LGHDT and CDR2 YNNKEL (reference sequence). DNA of the CDR3: TGTGCCAGCAGTCCCACAGGGGGTGGGAATAGCAATCAGCCCCAGCATTTT. Encoded protein: CASSPTGGGNSNQPQHF.

The chain combines TRBV30 with TRBJ2-7; a weak D match, TRBD1 (6 bases). Germline assignment: CDR1 GTSNPN and CDR2 SVGIG (reference sequence). V was pared by 4 bases and J by 5 bases, with 12 bases between. The CDR3 spans 12 residues. The CDR3 loop reads CAWKQGTNEQYF. CDR3 bases: TGTGCCTGGAAACAGGGTACGAACGAGCAGTACTTC.

This rearrangement joins TRBV6-1 to TRBJ2-3; TRBD2 matches at 10 bases. CDR1 and CDR2 (germline): MNHNS, SASEGT. V shed 3 bases and J 0 bases; nucleotides not matched to a gene: 6. This CDR3 has 17 residues. CDR3: CASSESGLAVSTDTQYF. The CDR3 coding sequence is TGTGCCAGCAGTGAGTCAGGACTAGCGGTTAGCACAGATACGCAGTATTTT.

This clone was seen more than once but under ten times. The gene calls are TRBV9 and TRBJ2-2, with 10 bases lining up with TRBD1. Trimming took 3 bases from V and 4 from J; bases not matched to a gene: 3. Germline V CDR1 and CDR2: SGDLS, YYNGEE. The CDR3 runs 15 residues. The CDR3 region has the DNA TGTGCCAGCAGCGACTGGACAGGGGGCACCGGGGAGCTGTTTTTT. It codes for CASSDWTGGTGELFF.